This T cell receptor beta chain was sequenced for a study of blood T cell repertoires in COVID-19. The ends lost 1 base at V and 7 bases at J; junction bases unmatched: 9. The CDR3 has 15 amino acids. CDR1 is LNHDA and CDR2 is SQIVND in the germline V gene (reference sequence). TCRdb's copy holds only in-frame clones and misses some; the assay was immunoSEQ multiplex PCR. The data contain about 250,000 clones, around 86% of them singletons. The sample comprised peripheral blood. This TCR came from a woman aged 60-75 years who had recovered from COVID-19. This sequence joins TRBV19 and TRBJ1-2; 7 nucleotides match TRBD1. Here the CDR3 reads CASSIAFNRDSGYTF. CDR3 coding DNA: TGTGCCAGTAGTATAGCCTTCAACCGGGACAGTGGCTACACCTTC.